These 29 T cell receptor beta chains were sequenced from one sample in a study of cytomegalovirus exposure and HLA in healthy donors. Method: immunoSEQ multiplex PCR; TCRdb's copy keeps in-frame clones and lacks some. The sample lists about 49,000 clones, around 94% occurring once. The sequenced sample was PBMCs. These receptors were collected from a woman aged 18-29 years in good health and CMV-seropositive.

CDR3 DNA sequence: TGTGCCAGCATGGAGCCAGGGGAAACTGAAGCTTTCTTT. Translation: CASMEPGETEAFF. J is TRBJ1-1 and V is TRBV6-1; D might be TRBD1 (6 bases). This CDR3 contains 13 residues. The V and J ends lost 7 bases and 5 bases respectively, with 14 bases between them. Germline-derived CDR1 and CDR2 are MNHNS and SASEGT.

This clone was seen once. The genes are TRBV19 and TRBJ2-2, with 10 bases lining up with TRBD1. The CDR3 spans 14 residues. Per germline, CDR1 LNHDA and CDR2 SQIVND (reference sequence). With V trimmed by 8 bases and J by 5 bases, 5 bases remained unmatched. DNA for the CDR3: TGTGCCAGTGGGCTGGGACAGGGGACCGGGGAGCTGTTTTTT. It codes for CASGLGQGTGELFF.

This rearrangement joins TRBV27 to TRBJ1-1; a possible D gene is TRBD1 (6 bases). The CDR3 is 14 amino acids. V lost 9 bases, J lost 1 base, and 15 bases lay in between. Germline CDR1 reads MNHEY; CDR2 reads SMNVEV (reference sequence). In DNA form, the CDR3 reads TGTGCCAGTCGACGGGGGGCCACGAACACTGAAGCTTTCTTT. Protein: CASRRGATNTEAFF.

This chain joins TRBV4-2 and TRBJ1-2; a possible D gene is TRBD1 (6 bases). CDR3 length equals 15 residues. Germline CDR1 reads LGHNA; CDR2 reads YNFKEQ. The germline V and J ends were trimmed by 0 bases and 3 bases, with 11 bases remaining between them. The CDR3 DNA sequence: TGTGCCAGCAGCCAAGACAGGGGTTTTCACTATGGCTACACCTTC. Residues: CASSQDRGFHYGYTF.

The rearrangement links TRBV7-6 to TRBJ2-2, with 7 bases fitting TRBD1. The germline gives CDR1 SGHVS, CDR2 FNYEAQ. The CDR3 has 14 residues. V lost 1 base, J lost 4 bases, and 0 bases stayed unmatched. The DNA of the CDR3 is TGTGCCAGCAGCTTAGGACAGGGCACCGGGGAGCTGTTTTTT. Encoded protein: CASSLGQGTGELFF.

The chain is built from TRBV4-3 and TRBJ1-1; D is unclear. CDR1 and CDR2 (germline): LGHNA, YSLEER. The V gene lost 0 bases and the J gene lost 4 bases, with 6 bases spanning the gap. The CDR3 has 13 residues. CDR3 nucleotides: TGCGCCAGCAGCCAAGAGAGGGCCACTGAAGCTTTCTTT. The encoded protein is CASSQERATEAFF.

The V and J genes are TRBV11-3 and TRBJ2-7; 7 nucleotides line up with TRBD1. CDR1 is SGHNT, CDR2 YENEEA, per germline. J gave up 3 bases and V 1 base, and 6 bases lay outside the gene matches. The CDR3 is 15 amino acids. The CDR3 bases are TGTGCCAGCAGCTTAGCCGGGACAGACCACTACGAGCAGTACTTC. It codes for CASSLAGTDHYEQYF.

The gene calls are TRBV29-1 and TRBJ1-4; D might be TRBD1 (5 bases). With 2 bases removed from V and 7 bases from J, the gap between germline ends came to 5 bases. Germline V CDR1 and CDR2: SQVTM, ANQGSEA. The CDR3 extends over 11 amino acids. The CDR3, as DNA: TGCAGCGTTGAAAGGGGTGAAAAACTGTTTTTT. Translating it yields CSVERGEKLFF. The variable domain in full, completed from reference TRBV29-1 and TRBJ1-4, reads SAVISQKPSRDICQRGTSLTIQCQVDSQVTMMFWYRQQPGQSLTLIATANQGSEATYESGFVIDKFPISRPNLTFSTLTVSNMSPEDSSIYLCSVERGEKLFFGSGTQLSVL.

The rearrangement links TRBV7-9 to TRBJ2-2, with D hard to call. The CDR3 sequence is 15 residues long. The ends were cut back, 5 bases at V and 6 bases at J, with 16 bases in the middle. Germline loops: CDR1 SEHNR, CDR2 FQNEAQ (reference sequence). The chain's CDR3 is CASSPPVWSPGELFF. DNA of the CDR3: TGTGCCAGCAGCCCACCGGTTTGGAGTCCCGGGGAGCTGTTTTTT.

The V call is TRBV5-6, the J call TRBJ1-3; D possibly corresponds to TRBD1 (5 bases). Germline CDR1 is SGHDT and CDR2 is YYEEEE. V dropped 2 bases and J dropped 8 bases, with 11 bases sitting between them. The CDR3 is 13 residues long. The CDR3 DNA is TGTGCCAGCAGCTTAGACAGACGGGACACCATATATTTT. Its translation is CASSLDRRDTIYF.

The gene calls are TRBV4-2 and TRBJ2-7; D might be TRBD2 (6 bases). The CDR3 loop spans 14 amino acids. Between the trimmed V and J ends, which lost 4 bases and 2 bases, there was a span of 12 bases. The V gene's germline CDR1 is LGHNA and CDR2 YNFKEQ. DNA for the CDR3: TGTGCCAGCAGCCCGGGCTCGGGGGCCTACGAGCAGTACTTC. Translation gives CASSPGSGAYEQYF.

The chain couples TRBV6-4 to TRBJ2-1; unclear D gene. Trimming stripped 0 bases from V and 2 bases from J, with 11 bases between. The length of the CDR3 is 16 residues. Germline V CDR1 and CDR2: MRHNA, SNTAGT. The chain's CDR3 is CASSDSMERPYNEQFF. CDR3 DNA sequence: TGTGCCAGCAGTGACTCGATGGAGAGGCCCTACAATGAGCAGTTCTTC.

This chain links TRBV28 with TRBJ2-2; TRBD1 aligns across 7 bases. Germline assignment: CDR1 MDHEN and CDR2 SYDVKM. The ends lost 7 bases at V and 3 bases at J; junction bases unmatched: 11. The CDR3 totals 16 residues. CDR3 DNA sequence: TGTGCCAGCATCTCGGGACAGAGACTCCACACCGGGGAGCTGTTTTTT. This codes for CASISGQRLHTGELFF. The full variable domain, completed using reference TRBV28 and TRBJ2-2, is DVKVTQSSRYLVKRTGEKVFLECVQDMDHENMFWYRQDPGLGLRLIYFSYDVKMKEKGDIPEGYSVSREKKERFSLILESASTNQTSMYLCASISGQRLHTGELFFGEGSRLTVL.

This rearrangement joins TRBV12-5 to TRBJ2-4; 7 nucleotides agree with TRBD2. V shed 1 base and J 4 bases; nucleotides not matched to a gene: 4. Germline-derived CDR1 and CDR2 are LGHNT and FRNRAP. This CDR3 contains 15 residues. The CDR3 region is CASGLEAGKKNIQYF. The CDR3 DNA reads TGTGCTAGTGGTTTGGAAGCGGGGAAAAAAAACATTCAGTACTTC.

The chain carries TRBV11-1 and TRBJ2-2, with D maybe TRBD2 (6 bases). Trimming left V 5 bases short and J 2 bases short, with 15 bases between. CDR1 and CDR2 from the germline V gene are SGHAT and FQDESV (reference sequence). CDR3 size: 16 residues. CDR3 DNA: TGTGCCAGCAGCCTCGGCGCGGGGTCAAACACCGGGGAGCTGTTTTTT. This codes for CASSLGAGSNTGELFF.

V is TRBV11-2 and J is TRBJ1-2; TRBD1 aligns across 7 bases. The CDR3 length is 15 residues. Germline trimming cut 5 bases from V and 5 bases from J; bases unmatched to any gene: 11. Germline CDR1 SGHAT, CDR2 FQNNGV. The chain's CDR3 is CASSKDRVLGYGYTF. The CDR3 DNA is TGTGCCAGCAGCAAAGACAGGGTCTTGGGATATGGCTACACCTTC.

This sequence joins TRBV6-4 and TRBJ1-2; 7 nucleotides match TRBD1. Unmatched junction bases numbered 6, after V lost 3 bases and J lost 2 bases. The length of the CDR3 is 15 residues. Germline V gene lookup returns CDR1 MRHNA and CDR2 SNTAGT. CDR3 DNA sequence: TGTGCCAGCAGTGAGAACAGGGGACCCAACTATGGCTACACCTTC. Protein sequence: CASSENRGPNYGYTF.

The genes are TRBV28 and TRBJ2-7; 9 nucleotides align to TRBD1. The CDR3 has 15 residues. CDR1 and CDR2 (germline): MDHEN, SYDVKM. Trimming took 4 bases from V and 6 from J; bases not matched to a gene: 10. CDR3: CASSSTGTGNGEQYF. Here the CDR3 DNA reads TGTGCCAGCAGTTCGACCGGGACAGGGAACGGCGAGCAGTACTTC.

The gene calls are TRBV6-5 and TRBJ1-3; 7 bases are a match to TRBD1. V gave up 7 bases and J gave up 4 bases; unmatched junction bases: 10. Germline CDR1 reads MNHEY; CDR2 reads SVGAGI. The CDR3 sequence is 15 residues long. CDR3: CASTQTTGRGNTIYF. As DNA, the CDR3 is TGTGCCAGCACCCAAACGACAGGGCGAGGAAACACCATATATTTT.

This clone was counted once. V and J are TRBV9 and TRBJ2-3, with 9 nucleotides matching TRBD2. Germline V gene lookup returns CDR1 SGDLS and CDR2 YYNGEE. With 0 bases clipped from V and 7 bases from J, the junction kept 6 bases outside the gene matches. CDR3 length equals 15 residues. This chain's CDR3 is CASSVEAGGPYTQYF. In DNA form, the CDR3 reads TGTGCCAGCAGCGTAGAGGCGGGAGGGCCTTATACGCAGTATTTT.

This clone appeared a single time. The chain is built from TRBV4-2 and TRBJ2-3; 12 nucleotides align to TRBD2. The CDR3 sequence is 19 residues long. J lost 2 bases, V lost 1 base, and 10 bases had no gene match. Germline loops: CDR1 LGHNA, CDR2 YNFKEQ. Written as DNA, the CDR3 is TGTGCCAGCAGCCAAGTCCGATCGCTAGCGGGAGGGCTCACAGATACGCAGTATTTT. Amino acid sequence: CASSQVRSLAGGLTDTQYF.

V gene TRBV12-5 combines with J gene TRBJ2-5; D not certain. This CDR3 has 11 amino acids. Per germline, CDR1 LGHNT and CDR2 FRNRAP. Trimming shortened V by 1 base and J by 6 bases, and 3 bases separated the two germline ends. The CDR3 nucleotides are TGTGCTAGTGGTTTGGATAAGACCCAGTACTTC. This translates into CASGLDKTQYF.

The CDR3 coding sequence is TGTGCCGCAAGCCCCCTAGCGGGAGATTCAGATACGCAGTATTTT. Translation: CAASPLAGDSDTQYF. The chain carries TRBV6-1 and TRBJ2-3; the match to TRBD2 covers 10 bases. V dropped 11 bases and J dropped 4; count of bases not matched to a gene: 12. CDR1 and CDR2 from the germline V gene are MNHNS and SASEGT. The CDR3 is made up of 15 amino acids.

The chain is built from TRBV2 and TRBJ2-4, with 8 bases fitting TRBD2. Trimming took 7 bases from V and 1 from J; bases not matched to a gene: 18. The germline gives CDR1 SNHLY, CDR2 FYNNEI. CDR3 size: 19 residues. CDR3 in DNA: TGTGCCAGCAAGGAAGCGGGAGTTAGCCAGACCACGGCCAAAAACATTCAGTACTTC. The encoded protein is CASKEAGVSQTTAKNIQYF.

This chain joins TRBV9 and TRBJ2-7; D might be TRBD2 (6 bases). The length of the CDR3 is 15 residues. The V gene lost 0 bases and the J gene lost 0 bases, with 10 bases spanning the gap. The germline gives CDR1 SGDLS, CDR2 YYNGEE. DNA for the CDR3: TGTGCCAGCAGCGTAGGGGGGGAAGGCTCCTACGAGCAGTACTTC. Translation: CASSVGGEGSYEQYF.

The CDR3 DNA reads TGTGCCAGCAGCCTTCCGGGTGGGGGCTACACCTTC. It translates to CASSLPGGGYTF. The rearrangement joins TRBV7-2 to TRBJ1-2; D is unclear. Germline-derived CDR1 and CDR2 are SGHTA and FQGNSA. The CDR3 totals 12 residues. Trimming stripped 5 bases from V and 8 bases from J, with 12 bases between.

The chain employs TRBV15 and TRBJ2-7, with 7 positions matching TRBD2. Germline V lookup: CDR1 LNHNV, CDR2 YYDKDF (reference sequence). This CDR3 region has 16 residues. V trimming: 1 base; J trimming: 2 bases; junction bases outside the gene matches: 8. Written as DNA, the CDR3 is TGTGCCACCAGCAGAGTAACCGGGACTACTACCTACGAGCAGTACTTC. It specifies CATSRVTGTTTYEQYF.

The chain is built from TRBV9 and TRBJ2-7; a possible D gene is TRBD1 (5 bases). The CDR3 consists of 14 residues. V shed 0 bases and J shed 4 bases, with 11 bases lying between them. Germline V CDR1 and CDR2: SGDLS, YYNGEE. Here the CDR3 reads CASSVDGATYEQYF. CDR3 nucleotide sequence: TGTGCCAGCAGCGTAGATGGGGCAACATACGAGCAGTACTTC.

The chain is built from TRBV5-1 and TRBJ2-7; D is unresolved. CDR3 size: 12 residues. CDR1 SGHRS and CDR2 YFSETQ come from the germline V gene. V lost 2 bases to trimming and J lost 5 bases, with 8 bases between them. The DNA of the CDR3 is TGCGCCAGCAGCTTTGGCTCGCACGAGCAGTACTTC. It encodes CASSFGSHEQYF.